This T cell receptor beta chain originates from a study of response to subunit inactivated influenza vaccine. V dropped 5 bases and J dropped 8 bases, with 7 bases sitting between them. CDR1 is DFQATT, CDR2 SNEGSKA, per germline (reference sequence). CDR3 length: 10 amino acids. Turning to this clonotype: Its antigen is not identified.

TCRdb ran MiXCR on the RT-PCR reads and lists one entry per CDR3 protein. The sample has 500,000 or so distinct CDR3 sequences, 15% to 20% seen once; the top ten hold 3% to 3.5%. Study observations and caveats: The authors suggested that every seasonal influenza vaccination recruits few new T cells.

The sequenced sample was CD4+ T cells sorted from PBMCs, obtained roughly 24 months after vaccination. V and J are TRBV20-1 and TRBJ2-4; TRBD1 is a possible D gene (6 bases). This sequence originates from a man aged 50-75 years who received an inactivated influenza vaccine. CDR3 region: CSAWGHIQYF. DNA of the CDR3: TGCAGTGCTTGGGGGCACATTCAGTACTTC.